This T cell receptor (beta chain) came from a study of shared clonotypes between healthy human individuals. Concerning this clone itself: What it recognizes is unknown. The identical CDR3 is also encoded by other nucleotide sequences in the sample.

V was trimmed by 0 bases and J by 0 bases, leaving 10 bases between them. Germline V lookup: CDR1 SGHRS, CDR2 YFSETQ. This CDR3 is 15 amino acids long. Overall study findings and caveats: Collection of samples was limited to blood; tissue repertoires likely differ.

At the deep level, the assay was run. Profiling relied on immunoSEQ multiplex PCR, and the TCRdb table lists in-frame clones only, not all of them. The table lists approximately 2,000,000 clones, roughly 92% of them singletons. The V gene is TRBV5-1, the J gene TRBJ2-7; D unresolved. The receptor comes from a young man in good health. Some clones in this sample may be carry-over from other donors' samples. The specimen sequenced was naive CD4+ T cells from PBMCs. Described subset: CD45RA+ positively selected. The CDR3 sequence: CASSLGGTLSYEQYF. CDR3 coding DNA: TGCGCCAGCAGCTTGGGGGGAACCCTCTCCTACGAGCAGTACTTC.